Below, 10 T cell receptor beta chains from the same sample are listed, as sequenced in a study of T cell responses to AZD1222 COVID-19 vaccine. The protocol was immunoSEQ multiplex PCR, while the TCRdb copy is restricted to in-frame clones and leaves out a portion. The sample includes around 100,000 clones, nearly 95% of them seen just once. This sample comprised peripheral blood, obtained on day 0 of AZD1222 vaccination. The receptors originated from an adult in good health.

This chain connects TRBV30 to TRBJ2-7; D may be TRBD1 (5 bases). CDR3 size: 15 residues. Germline lookup yields CDR1 GTSNPN and CDR2 SVGIG (reference sequence). V lost 7 bases, J lost 4 bases, and 23 bases lay in between. The CDR3 loop reads CALDTRDPNGYEQYF. The CDR3 DNA sequence: TGTGCCTTGGACACCAGGGATCCAAACGGATACGAGCAGTACTTC.

The rearrangement joins TRBV21-1 to TRBJ2-1; TRBD2 reflects the table's D call only, with no check against the DNA. TRBV21-1 is deemed a pseudogene. The CDR3 has 18 residues. CDR3 sequence: CASSKDVGPLAENNEQFF. The CDR3 DNA is TGTGCCAGCAGCAAAGACGTGGGTCCACTAGCGGAAAACAATGAGCAGTTCTTC.

In this sample, this clone turned up once. This chain uses TRBV27 with TRBJ2-5; 8 positions agree with TRBD1. After removal of 3 bases from V and 5 bases from J, the junction contained 8 bases not matched to a gene. CDR1 is MNHEY, CDR2 SMNVEV, per germline (reference sequence). This CDR3 has 15 amino acids. In nucleotides, the CDR3 is TGTGCCAGCAGTTTGATGGCAGGGGGCGGGGAGACCCAGTACTTC. This translates into CASSLMAGGGETQYF.

The chain has TRBV27 and TRBJ2-7; 11 bases are shared with TRBD1. With 5 bases clipped from V and 4 bases from J, the junction kept 7 bases outside the gene matches. The germline V gene encodes CDR1 MNHEY and CDR2 SMNVEV (reference sequence). The CDR3 consists of 15 residues. The CDR3 is CASSDRDRGLYEQYF. The CDR3 coding sequence is TGTGCCAGCAGTGACCGGGACAGGGGGTTATACGAGCAGTACTTC.

V is TRBV6-5 and J is TRBJ2-7, with TRBD1 matching over 9 bases. V lost 6 bases and J lost 2; bases outside the gene matches: 2. This CDR3 has 13 amino acids. Germline V gene data show CDR1 as MNHEY and CDR2 as SVGAGI. DNA of the CDR3: TGTGCCAGCAGACGGACAGGGGCCTACGAGCAGTACTTC. It is translated as CASRRTGAYEQYF.

The chain has TRBV5-5 and TRBJ1-3; TRBD1 matches 9 bases. Trimming took 4 bases from V and 0 from J; bases not matched to a gene: 14. From germline, CDR1 is SGHKS and CDR2 YYEKEE (reference sequence). This CDR3 is 19 amino acids long. CDR3 region: CASSPRPGQGQYSGNTIYF. The CDR3 coding sequence is TGTGCCAGCAGCCCAAGGCCGGGACAGGGCCAATACTCTGGAAACACCATATATTTT.

J is TRBJ2-1 and V is TRBV25-1; tentatively, D is TRBD1 (7 bases). Trimming took 8 bases from V and 7 from J, leaving 15 bases between them. CDR1 is MGHDK and CDR2 is SYGVNS in the germline V gene. This CDR3 comprises 13 residues. Here the CDR3 reads CASHAGGRNEQFF. CDR3 nucleotide sequence: TGTGCCAGCCATGCAGGGGGGAGGAATGAGCAGTTCTTC.

V is TRBV7-6 and J is TRBJ2-3; TRBD2 aligns across 11 bases. Germline V lookup: CDR1 SGHVS, CDR2 FNYEAQ. J was trimmed by 7 bases and V by 1 base; bases with no gene match: 4. This CDR3 has 15 amino acids. The CDR3 loop reads CASSLVLAGANTQYF. Written as DNA, the CDR3 is TGTGCCAGCAGCTTAGTACTAGCGGGAGCCAATACGCAGTATTTT.

The chain links TRBV20-1 to TRBJ2-7; possibly TRBD2 for D (5 bases). Germline V CDR1 and CDR2: DFQATT, SNEGSKA (reference sequence). The V and J ends lost 3 bases and 0 bases respectively, with 12 bases between them. The length of the CDR3 is 14 residues. The CDR3 protein is CSASKEDSSYEQYF. The CDR3 DNA reads as TGCAGTGCTAGTAAGGAGGATTCCTCCTACGAGCAGTACTTC.

The rearrangement links TRBV7-2 to TRBJ1-5; TRBD1 agrees at 7 bases. CDR1 and CDR2 from the germline V gene are SGHTA and FQGNSA. The CDR3 has 14 amino acids. Losses at the gene ends were 5 bases for V and 7 bases for J; bases not matched to a gene: 8. The CDR3 region is CASSPGRGFQPQHF. The CDR3 nucleotides read TGTGCCAGCAGCCCAGGCAGGGGGTTCCAGCCCCAGCATTTT.